Here is one T cell receptor (beta chain) with its context. What it recognizes is unknown. With 60 Vbeta and 13 Jbeta primers, the PCR was carried out. Profiled with immunoSEQ multiplex PCR; TCRdb holds only in-frame clones, not every one. The table has about 130,000 clones, roughly 82% seen once. This record comes from a study of cytomegalovirus exposure and HLA in healthy donors. Broader study findings: Later work found most CMV-associated TCR beta chains apparently HLA-restricted. HLA allele associations emerged for about 16,000 TCR beta sequences in a later analysis, at 0.05 false discovery rate. A missense DCLRE1C variant was associated with V- and J-gene trimming of TCR beta chains in a later analysis, and an independent cohort replicated the association.

The CDR3 extends over 13 amino acids. The germline gives CDR1 LGHNA, CDR2 YNFKEQ. V dropped 4 bases and J dropped 6 bases, with 13 bases sitting between them. The chain couples TRBV4-2 to TRBJ2-7; D is ambiguous. What was sequenced was PBMCs. The receptor was derived from a woman aged 55-70 years in good health and CMV-seropositive. CDR3 region: CASSRDARSEQYF. The CDR3 nucleotides are TGTGCCAGCAGCCGAGACGCCAGAAGCGAGCAGTACTTC.